This T cell receptor (beta chain) was sequenced for a study of T cell repertoires in cytomegalovirus infection. Background on the study: CMV infection together with matching HLA type was indicated by public TCR beta signatures.

TCRdb analysed the reads with MiXCR anew, one entry per CDR3 protein. The sample consists of over 150,000 distinct CDR3 sequences, about a sixth of them appearing once. Germline V gene lookup returns CDR1 SGHTA and CDR2 FQGTGA. The germline V and J ends were trimmed by 5 bases and 3 bases, with 4 bases remaining between them. The CDR3 extends over 12 amino acids. The genes are TRBV7-3 and TRBJ2-2; D is ambiguous. This TCR derives from a human donor in good health (CMV status not recorded). Some clones in this sample may be carry-over from other donors' samples. The sequencing input was CD8+ T cells from PBMCs. The CDR3 sequence is CASSKDTGELFF. CDR3 bases: TGTGCCAGCAGCAAAGACACCGGGGAGCTGTTTTTT.